This entry lists 12 T cell receptor beta chains sequenced from one sample in a study of blood T cell repertoires in COVID-19. Sequencing was performed with immunoSEQ multiplex PCR; in TCRdb, only in-frame clones are kept and a portion is missing. The table includes some 290,000 clones, roughly 89% detected once. Sequencing used peripheral blood. Every receptor here comes from a woman in her twenties or thirties with COVID-19, enrolled during active disease.

CDR3 protein: CASSEYRGDEKLFF. DNA for the CDR3: TGTGCCAGCAGTGAATACAGGGGAGATGAAAAACTGTTTTTT. The chain has TRBV2 and TRBJ1-4, with TRBD1 matching over 7 bases. This CDR3 has 14 amino acids. CDR1 is SNHLY, CDR2 FYNNEI, per germline. The ends lost 2 bases at V and 6 bases at J; junction bases unmatched: 3.

V gene TRBV2 combines with J gene TRBJ1-1, with TRBD1 matching 11 bases. Germline V gene sequence: CDR1 SNHLY, CDR2 FYNNEI. This CDR3 has 18 amino acids. V shed 8 bases, J shed 6 bases, and the junction held 20 bases outside the gene matches. CDR3 region: CASSSPHAQGTGGPEAFF. The CDR3 DNA sequence: TGTGCCAGCTCCTCACCCCACGCGCAGGGGACAGGGGGACCTGAAGCTTTCTTT.

V gene TRBV19 combines with J gene TRBJ1-4, with unresolved D. Per the germline V gene, CDR1 is LNHDA and CDR2 is SQIVND (reference sequence). The CDR3 is 15 residues long. V was clipped by 0 bases and J by 8 bases, with 13 bases between them. CDR3 protein: CASSIDPLNEEKLFF. CDR3 nucleotides: TGTGCCAGTAGTATAGATCCCCTCAACGAGGAAAAACTGTTTTTT.

This chain uses TRBV6-5 with TRBJ1-2; 9 nucleotides match TRBD1. J was trimmed by 4 bases and V by 6 bases; bases with no gene match: 9. CDR3 size: 15 residues. Per germline, CDR1 MNHEY and CDR2 SVGAGI. The CDR3 sequence is CASRPTGGRTYGYTF. The DNA of the CDR3 is TGTGCCAGCAGACCGACAGGGGGGAGAACCTATGGCTACACCTTC.

This CDR3 is CASSDRGGSYGYTF. CDR3 in DNA: TGTGCCAGCAGCGACCGAGGGGGTTCCTATGGCTACACCTTC. The chain carries TRBV6-5 and TRBJ1-2; a possible D gene is TRBD1 (6 bases). CDR3 size: 14 residues. Trimming cost V 6 bases and J 4 bases, with 15 bases left between them. Germline CDR1 MNHEY, CDR2 SVGAGI.

J is TRBJ1-1 and V is TRBV7-6; TRBD1 matches at 12 bases. Germline CDR1 reads SGHVS; CDR2 reads FNYEAQ. V shed 0 bases and J 3 bases; nucleotides not matched to a gene: 11. The CDR3 is 19 residues long. CDR3 region: CASSLAGTGTGGWYTEAFF. In nucleotides, the CDR3 is TGTGCCAGCAGCTTAGCCGGCACCGGGACAGGGGGCTGGTACACTGAAGCTTTCTTT. Together with reference TRBV7-6 and TRBJ1-1, the CDR3 gives the full variable domain: GAGVSQSPRYKVTKRGQDVALRCDPISGHVSLYWYRQALGQGPEFLTYFNYEAQQDKSGLPNDRFSAERPEGSISTLTIQRTEQRDSAMYRCASSLAGTGTGGWYTEAFFGQGTRLTVV.

The V call is TRBV30, the J call TRBJ1-1; D gene uncertain. Germline V gene data show CDR1 as GTSNPN and CDR2 as SVGIG (reference sequence). The CDR3 runs 11 residues. V was pared by 5 bases and J by 2 bases, with 6 bases between. The CDR3 spells CAWRENTEAFF. The CDR3, as DNA: TGTGCCTGGCGGGAAAACACTGAAGCTTTCTTT.

V usage is TRBV6-5 and J usage is TRBJ1-2; no clear D. Looked up from germline, CDR1 is MNHEY and CDR2 is SVGAGI. The ends were cut back, 0 bases at V and 8 bases at J, with 13 bases in the middle. The CDR3 contains 14 residues. The DNA for the CDR3 is TGTGCCAGCAGTTACTCGCCCCTCGCGAGGGGCTACACCTTC. It specifies CASSYSPLARGYTF.

The chain combines TRBV28 with TRBJ1-5, with D perhaps matching TRBD1 (6 bases). Germline CDR1 MDHEN, CDR2 SYDVKM. The CDR3 is 14 amino acids. Trimming shortened V by 6 bases and J by 2 bases, and 11 bases separated the two germline ends. This CDR3 reads CASRGAVGNQPQHF. DNA for the CDR3: TGTGCCAGCAGGGGGGCAGTCGGCAATCAGCCCCAGCATTTT.

DNA for the CDR3: TGCGCCAGCAGCTTGGGACAGGGTGACAATCAGCCCCAGCATTTT. This sequence encodes CASSLGQGDNQPQHF. This chain joins TRBV5-1 and TRBJ1-5; 7 bases agree with TRBD1. The CDR3 extends over 15 amino acids. Looked up from germline, CDR1 is SGHRS and CDR2 is YFSETQ. The J segment lost 3 bases and the V segment lost 0 bases, leaving 3 bases of the junction unmatched.

The V call is TRBV20-1, the J call TRBJ2-3; D unclear. The CDR3 has 13 residues. V was trimmed by 3 bases and J by 3 bases, leaving 10 bases between them. Per germline, CDR1 DFQATT and CDR2 SNEGSKA (reference sequence). This chain's CDR3 is CSASHEVTDTQYF. CDR3 DNA: TGCAGTGCTAGTCATGAGGTAACAGATACGCAGTATTTT.

This chain connects TRBV5-4 to TRBJ2-7; TRBD1 might be the D (5 bases). This CDR3 contains 14 residues. Germline CDR1 is SGHNT and CDR2 is YYREEE (reference sequence). V lost 0 bases and J 4 bases, leaving 11 bases between the germline ends. CDR3 residues: CASSLGVRGYEQYF. DNA of the CDR3: TGTGCCAGCAGCTTGGGGGTAAGGGGATACGAGCAGTACTTC.